The clone carrying this T cell receptor (beta chain) was counted between two and nine times. Time point in this sample: persistent/refractory GD, antithyroid drugs over 5 years with positive TRAb. The TCR library was prepared using RNA isolated from PBMCs. The V and J ends lost 3 bases and 5 bases respectively, with 17 bases between them. The germline CDR1 and CDR2 sequences are MDHEN and SYDVKM. This CDR3 region has 16 residues. The data derive from a study of regulatory T cells in long-lasting Graves disease. Building of the TCR beta libraries involved iRepertoire HTBI primers and Arm-PCR of CDR3 regions. TCRdb reprocessed the multiplex PCR reads via MiXCR and lists one record per CDR3 protein. The sample lists about 460,000 distinct CDR3 sequences, 20% to 25% occurring once.

The starting material was peripheral blood mononuclear cells (PBMCs), obtained when the disease was refractory, from a patient treated with antithyroid drugs. The genes are TRBV28 and TRBJ2-1, with a tentative D call TRBD2 (7 bases). This TCR derives from a female donor with Graves disease. The CDR3 sequence: CASSLHYSGGNNEQFF. As DNA, the CDR3 is TGTGCCAGCAGTTTGCATTACTCGGGGGGCAACAATGAGCAGTTCTTC.